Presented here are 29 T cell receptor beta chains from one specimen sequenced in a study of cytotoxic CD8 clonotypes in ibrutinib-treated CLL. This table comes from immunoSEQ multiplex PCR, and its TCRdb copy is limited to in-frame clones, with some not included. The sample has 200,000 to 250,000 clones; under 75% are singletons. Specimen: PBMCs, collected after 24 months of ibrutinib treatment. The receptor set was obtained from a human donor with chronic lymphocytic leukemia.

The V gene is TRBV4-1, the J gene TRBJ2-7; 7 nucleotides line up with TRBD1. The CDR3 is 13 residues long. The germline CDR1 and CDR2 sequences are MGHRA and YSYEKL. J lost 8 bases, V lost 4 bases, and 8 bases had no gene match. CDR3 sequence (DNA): TGCGCCAGCAGCCCCGGGACAGCTCCCCAGCAGTACTTC. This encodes CASSPGTAPQQYF.

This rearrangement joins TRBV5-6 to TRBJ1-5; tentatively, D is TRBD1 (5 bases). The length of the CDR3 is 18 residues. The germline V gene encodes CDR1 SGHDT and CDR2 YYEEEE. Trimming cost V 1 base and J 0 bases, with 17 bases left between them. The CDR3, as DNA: TGTGCCAGCAGCTTGTCTGGAGGGGCAGCTTATAGCAATCAGCCCCAGCATTTT. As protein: CASSLSGGAAYSNQPQHF.

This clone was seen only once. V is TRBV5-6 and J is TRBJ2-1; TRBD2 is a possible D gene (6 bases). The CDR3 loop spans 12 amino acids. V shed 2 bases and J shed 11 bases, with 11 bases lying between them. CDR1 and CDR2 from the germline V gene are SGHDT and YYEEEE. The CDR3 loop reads CASSLPGTQQFF. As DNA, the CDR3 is TGTGCCAGCAGCTTACCCGGGACTCAGCAGTTCTTC.

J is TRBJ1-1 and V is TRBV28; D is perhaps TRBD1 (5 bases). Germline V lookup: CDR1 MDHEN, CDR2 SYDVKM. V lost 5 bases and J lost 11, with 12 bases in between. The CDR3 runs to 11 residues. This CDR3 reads CASSPGTWAFF. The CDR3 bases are TGTGCCAGCAGTCCAGGGACGTGGGCTTTCTTT. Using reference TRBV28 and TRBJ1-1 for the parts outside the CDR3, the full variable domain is DVKVTQSSRYLVKRTGEKVFLECVQDMDHENMFWYRQDPGLGLRLIYFSYDVKMKEKGDIPEGYSVSREKKERFSLILESASTNQTSMYLCASSPGTWAFFGQGTRLTVV.

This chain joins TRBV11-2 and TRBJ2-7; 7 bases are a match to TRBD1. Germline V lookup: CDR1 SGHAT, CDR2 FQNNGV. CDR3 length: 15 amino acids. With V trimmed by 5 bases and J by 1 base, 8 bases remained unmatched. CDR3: CASSPRDSVSYEQYF. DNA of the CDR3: TGTGCCAGCAGCCCCCGGGACAGCGTATCCTACGAGCAGTACTTC.

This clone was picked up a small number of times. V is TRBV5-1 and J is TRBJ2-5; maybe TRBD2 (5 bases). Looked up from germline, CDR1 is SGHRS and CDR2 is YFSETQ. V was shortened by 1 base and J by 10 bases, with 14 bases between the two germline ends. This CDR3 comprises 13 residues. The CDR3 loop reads CASSLQPGEGQYF. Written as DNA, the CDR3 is TGCGCCAGCAGCTTGCAACCCGGGGAAGGCCAGTACTTC.

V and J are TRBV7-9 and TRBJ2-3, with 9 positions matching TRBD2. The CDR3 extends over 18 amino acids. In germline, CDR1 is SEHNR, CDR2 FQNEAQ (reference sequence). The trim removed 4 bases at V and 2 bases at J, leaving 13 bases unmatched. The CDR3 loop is CASSSWKAASGDTDTQYF. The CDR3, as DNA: TGTGCCAGCAGCTCCTGGAAGGCGGCTAGCGGGGACACAGATACGCAGTATTTT.

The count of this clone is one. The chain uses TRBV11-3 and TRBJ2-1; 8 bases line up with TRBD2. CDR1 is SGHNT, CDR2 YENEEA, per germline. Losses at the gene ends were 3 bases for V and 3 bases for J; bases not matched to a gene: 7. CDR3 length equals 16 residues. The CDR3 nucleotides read TGTGCCAGCAGCTTGGGCGGGGGGTTAATCTACAATGAGCAGTTCTTC. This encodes CASSLGGGLIYNEQFF.

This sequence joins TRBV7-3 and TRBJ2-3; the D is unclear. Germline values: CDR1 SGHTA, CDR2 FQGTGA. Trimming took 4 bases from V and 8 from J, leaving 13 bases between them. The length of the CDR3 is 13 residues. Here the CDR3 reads CASSSTLEATQYF. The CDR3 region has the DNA TGTGCCAGCAGCTCTACCTTAGAGGCTACGCAGTATTTT.

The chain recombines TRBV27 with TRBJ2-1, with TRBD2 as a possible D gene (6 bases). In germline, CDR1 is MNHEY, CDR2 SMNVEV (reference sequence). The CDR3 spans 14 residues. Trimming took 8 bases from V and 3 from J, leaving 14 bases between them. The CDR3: CASGAWGDYNEQFF. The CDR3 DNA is TGTGCCAGCGGCGCGTGGGGGGACTACAATGAGCAGTTCTTC.

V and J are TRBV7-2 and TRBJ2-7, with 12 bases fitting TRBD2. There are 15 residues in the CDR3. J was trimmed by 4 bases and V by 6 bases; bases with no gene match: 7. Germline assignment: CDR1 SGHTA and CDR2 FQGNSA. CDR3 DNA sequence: TGTGCCAGCAGAAAACTAGCGGGAGGCTCTTACGAGCAGTACTTC. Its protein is CASRKLAGGSYEQYF.

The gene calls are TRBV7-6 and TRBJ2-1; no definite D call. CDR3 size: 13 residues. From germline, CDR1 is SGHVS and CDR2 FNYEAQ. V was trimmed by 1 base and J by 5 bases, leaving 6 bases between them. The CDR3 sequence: CASSLDDNNEQFF. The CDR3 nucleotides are TGTGCCAGCAGCTTAGACGATAACAATGAGCAGTTCTTC.

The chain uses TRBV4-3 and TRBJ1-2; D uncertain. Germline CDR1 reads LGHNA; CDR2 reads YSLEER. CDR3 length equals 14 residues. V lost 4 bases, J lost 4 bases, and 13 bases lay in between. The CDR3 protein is CASSLNSDGYGYTF. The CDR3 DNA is TGCGCCAGCAGCCTTAATTCGGACGGCTATGGCTACACCTTC.

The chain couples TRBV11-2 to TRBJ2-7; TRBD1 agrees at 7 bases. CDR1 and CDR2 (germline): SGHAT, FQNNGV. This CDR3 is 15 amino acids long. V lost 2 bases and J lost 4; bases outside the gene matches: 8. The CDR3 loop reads CASSLRAPGGYEQYF. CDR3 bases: TGTGCCAGCAGCTTAAGGGCCCCAGGGGGTTACGAGCAGTACTTC.

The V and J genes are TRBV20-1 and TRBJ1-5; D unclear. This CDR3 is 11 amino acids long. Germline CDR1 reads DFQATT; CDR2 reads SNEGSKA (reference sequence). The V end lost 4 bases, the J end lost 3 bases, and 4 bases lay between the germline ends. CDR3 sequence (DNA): TGCAGTGCTAAACTCAATCAGCCCCAGCATTTT. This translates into CSAKLNQPQHF.

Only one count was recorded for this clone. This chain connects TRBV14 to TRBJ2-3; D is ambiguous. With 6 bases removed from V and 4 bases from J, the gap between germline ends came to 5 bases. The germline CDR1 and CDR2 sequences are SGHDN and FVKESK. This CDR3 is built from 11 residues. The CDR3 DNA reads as TGTGCCAGCAGTTATGCAGATACGCAGTATTTT. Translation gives CASSYADTQYF.

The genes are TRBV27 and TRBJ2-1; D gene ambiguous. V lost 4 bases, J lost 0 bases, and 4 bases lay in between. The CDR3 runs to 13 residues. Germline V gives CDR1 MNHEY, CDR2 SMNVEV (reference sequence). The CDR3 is CASSSRSYNEQFF. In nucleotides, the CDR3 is TGTGCCAGCAGTTCACGCTCCTACAATGAGCAGTTCTTC.

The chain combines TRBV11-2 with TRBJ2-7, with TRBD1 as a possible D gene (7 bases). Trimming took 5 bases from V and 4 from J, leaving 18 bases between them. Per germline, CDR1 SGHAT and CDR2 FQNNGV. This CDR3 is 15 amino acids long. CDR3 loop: CASSQRRGTDYEQYF. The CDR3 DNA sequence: TGTGCCAGCAGCCAAAGGAGGGGGACAGATTACGAGCAGTACTTC.

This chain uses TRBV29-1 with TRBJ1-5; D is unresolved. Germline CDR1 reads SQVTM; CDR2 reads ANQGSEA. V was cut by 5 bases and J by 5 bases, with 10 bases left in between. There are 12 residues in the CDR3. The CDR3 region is CSVLVTDQPQHF. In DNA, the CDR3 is TGCAGCGTTTTGGTAACAGATCAGCCCCAGCATTTT. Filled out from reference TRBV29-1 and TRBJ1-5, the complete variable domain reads SAVISQKPSRDICQRGTSLTIQCQVDSQVTMMFWYRQQPGQSLTLIATANQGSEATYESGFVIDKFPISRPNLTFSTLTVSNMSPEDSSIYLCSVLVTDQPQHFGDGTRLSIL.

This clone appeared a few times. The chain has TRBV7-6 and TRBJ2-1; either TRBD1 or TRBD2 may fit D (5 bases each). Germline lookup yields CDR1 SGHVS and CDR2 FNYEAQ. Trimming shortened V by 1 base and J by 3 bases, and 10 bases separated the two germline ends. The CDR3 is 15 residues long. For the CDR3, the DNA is TGTGCCAGCAGCTTAGTCCTGGGGGACTACAATGAGCAGTTCTTC. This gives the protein CASSLVLGDYNEQFF.

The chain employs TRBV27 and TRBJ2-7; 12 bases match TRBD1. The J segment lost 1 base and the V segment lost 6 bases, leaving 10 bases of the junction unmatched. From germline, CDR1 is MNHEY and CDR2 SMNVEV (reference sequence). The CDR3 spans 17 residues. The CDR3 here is CASSRGQGARLSYEQYF. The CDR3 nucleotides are TGTGCCAGCAGCCGGGGACAGGGGGCGCGTTTATCCTACGAGCAGTACTTC.

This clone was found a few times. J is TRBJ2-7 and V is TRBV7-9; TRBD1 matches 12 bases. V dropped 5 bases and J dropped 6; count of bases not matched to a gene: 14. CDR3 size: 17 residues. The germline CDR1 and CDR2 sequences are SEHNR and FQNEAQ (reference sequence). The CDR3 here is CASSPTRAGTGGSEQYF. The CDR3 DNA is TGTGCCAGCAGCCCGACCCGGGCCGGGACAGGGGGCTCCGAGCAGTACTTC. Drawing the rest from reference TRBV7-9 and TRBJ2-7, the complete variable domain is DTGVSQNPRHKITKRGQNVTFRCDPISEHNRLYWYRQTLGQGPEFLTYFQNEAQLEKSRLLSDRFSAERPKGSFSTLEIQRTEQGDSAMYLCASSPTRAGTGGSEQYFGPGTRLTVT.

The CDR3 loop reads CASSVTRRGHEQYF. CDR3 in DNA: TGTGCCAGCAGCGTAACCCGGCGGGGCCACGAGCAGTACTTC. V usage is TRBV9 and J usage is TRBJ2-7; perhaps TRBD2 as D (6 bases). The CDR3 loop spans 14 amino acids. The V end was cut by 1 base, the J end by 5 bases, with 13 bases between. The V gene's germline CDR1 is SGDLS and CDR2 YYNGEE.

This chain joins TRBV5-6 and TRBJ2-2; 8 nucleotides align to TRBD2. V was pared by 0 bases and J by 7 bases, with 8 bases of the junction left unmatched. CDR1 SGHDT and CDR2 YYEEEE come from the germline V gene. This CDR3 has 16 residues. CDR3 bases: TGTGCCAGCAGCTTGGCCCAGCGGGAGAAGGTCGGGGAGCTGTTTTTT. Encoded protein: CASSLAQREKVGELFF.

The CDR3, as DNA: TGTGCCAGCAGCCCCGGAGGGGGGGTCGAGCAGTACTTC. Its translation is CASSPGGGVEQYF. This rearrangement joins TRBV7-9 to TRBJ2-7, with D tentatively TRBD2 (7 bases). V dropped 5 bases and J dropped 6 bases, with 14 bases sitting between them. In germline, CDR1 is SEHNR, CDR2 FQNEAQ (reference sequence). The CDR3 sequence is 13 residues long.

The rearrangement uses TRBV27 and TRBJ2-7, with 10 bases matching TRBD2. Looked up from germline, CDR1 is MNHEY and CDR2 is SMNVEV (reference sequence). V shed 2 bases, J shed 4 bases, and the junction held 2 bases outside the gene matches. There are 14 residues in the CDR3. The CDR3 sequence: CASSLRAGGYEQYF. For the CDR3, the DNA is TGTGCCAGCAGTTTACGAGCGGGAGGGTACGAGCAGTACTTC.

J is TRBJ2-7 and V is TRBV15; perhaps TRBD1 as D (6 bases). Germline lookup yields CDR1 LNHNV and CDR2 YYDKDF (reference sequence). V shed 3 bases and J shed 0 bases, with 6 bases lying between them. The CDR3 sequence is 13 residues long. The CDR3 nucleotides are TGTGCCACCAGCAGGGACAGCTCCTACGAGCAGTACTTC. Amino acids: CATSRDSSYEQYF.

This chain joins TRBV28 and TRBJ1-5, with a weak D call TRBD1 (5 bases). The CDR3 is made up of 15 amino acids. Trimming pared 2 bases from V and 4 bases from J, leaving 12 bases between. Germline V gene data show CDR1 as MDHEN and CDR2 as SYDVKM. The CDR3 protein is CASSLVQVINQPQHF. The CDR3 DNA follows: TGTGCCAGCAGTTTAGTACAGGTTATTAATCAGCCCCAGCATTTT.

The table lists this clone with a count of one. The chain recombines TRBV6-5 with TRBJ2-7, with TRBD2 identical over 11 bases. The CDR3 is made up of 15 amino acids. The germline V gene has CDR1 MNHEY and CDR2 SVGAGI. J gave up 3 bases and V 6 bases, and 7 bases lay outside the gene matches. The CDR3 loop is CASSQGLAVYYEQYF. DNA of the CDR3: TGTGCCAGCAGCCAGGGACTAGCGGTTTACTACGAGCAGTACTTC.